This T cell receptor (beta chain) comes out of a study of cytomegalovirus exposure and HLA in healthy donors. General study findings and limits: In the roughly 120 validation repertoires, a later analysis found that first-cohort TCR clusters tended to co-occur.

Using immunoSEQ multiplex PCR, the repertoire was profiled, and TCRdb retains in-frame clones only, with some absent. The sample has under 50,000 clones, roughly 93% seen once. Separate from the approximately 720-subject first cohort was the roughly 130-subject validation cohort, to which the donors belonged. Per germline, CDR1 SGHTA and CDR2 FQGTGA. V shed 5 bases and J shed 5 bases, with 22 bases lying between them. The CDR3 length is 18 residues. Regarding this clone: Its target is unknown.

This chain links TRBV7-3 with TRBJ2-6; D unclear. The sequencing input was PBMCs. The sequence was collected from a woman aged 18-30 years in good health and CMV-seronegative. The CDR3 protein is CASSRGPRLQSRANVLTF. The CDR3 nucleotides read TGTGCCAGCAGCCGTGGCCCACGCTTACAAAGTCGGGCCAACGTCCTGACTTTC. The full variable domain, completed using reference TRBV7-3 and TRBJ2-6, is GAGVSQTPSNKVTEKGKYVELRCDPISGHTALYWYRQSLGQGPEFLIYFQGTGAADDSGLPNDRFFAVRPEGSVSTLKIQRTERGDSAVYLCASSRGPRLQSRANVLTFGAGSRLTVL.